A selection of T cell receptor beta chains follows, all from one sample in a study of OX40 agonist ivuxolimab in advanced cancers. Sequencing used immunoSEQ multiplex PCR; TCRdb keeps in-frame clones, though not all of them. There are 76,000 or so clones in the sample; 93% occur only once, and around 6% lies in the top ten. The sample consisted of CD4+ or CD8+ T cells sorted from blood, taken in a trial of the OX40 agonist ivuxolimab. Source of these receptors: an adult with an advanced solid tumor such as melanoma, head and neck, liver or kidney cancer. Both conserved end residues are part of each CDR3. A D gene is named only where the DNA matches it firmly. Clone size is not always given. Where it is, it says once, few, many or a class for expanded clones.

d_call | j_call | v_call | clone_size | cdr3_aa | cdr3_nt
- | TRBJ2-3 | TRBV4-3 | - | CASSQEPLQGVTDTQYF | TGCGCCAGCAGCCAAGAACCCCTACAGGGCGTGACAGATACGCAGTATTTT
- | TRBJ2-7 | TRBV14 | - | CASSQGPAIYEQYF | TGTGCCAGCAGCCAAGGCCCTGCCATCTACGAGCAGTACTTC
TRBD1 | TRBJ1-1 | TRBV5-1 | - | CASSLPDGTGGYTEAFF | TGCGCCAGCAGCTTGCCGGACGGGACAGGGGGCTACACTGAAGCTTTCTTT
- | TRBJ1-6 | TRBV27 | - | CASSLWGGHNSPLHF | TGTGCCAGCAGTTTATGGGGGGGGCATAATTCACCCCTCCACTTT
- | TRBJ2-2 | TRBV6-5 | - | CASSYSVSGELFF | TGTGCCAGCAGTTATTCTGTCTCCGGGGAGCTGTTTTTT
TRBD2 | TRBJ2-1 | TRBV13 | - | CASSLKTSGMSNEQFF | TGTGCCAGCAGCTTAAAGACTAGCGGGATGAGCAATGAGCAGTTCTTC
- | TRBJ2-3 | TRBV27 | - | CAAENSDSRGADTQYF | TGTGCCGCTGAAAACTCGGACAGCCGTGGGGCGGATACGCAGTATTTT
TRBD1 | TRBJ1-2 | TRBV29-1 | - | CSVVWQGGGYTF | TGCAGCGTTGTCTGGCAGGGGGGTGGCTACACCTTC
- | TRBJ2-7 | TRBV5-6 | - | CASSPGFTYEQYF | TGTGCCAGCAGCCCGGGATTTACCTACGAGCAGTACTTC
TRBD1 | TRBJ2-7 | TRBV11-2 | few | CASSFWDSYEQYF | TGTGCCAGCAGCTTTTGGGACAGCTACGAGCAGTACTTC
- | TRBJ2-2 | TRBV5-1 | - | CASSLAGGRDTGELFF | TGCGCCAGCAGCTTGGCGGGGGGCCGGGACACCGGGGAGCTGTTTTTT
TRBD1 | TRBJ1-2 | TRBV9 | - | CASSAGGQPNYGYTF | TGTGCCAGCAGCGCGGGGGGACAGCCGAACTATGGCTACACCTTC
- | TRBJ1-1 | TRBV13 | - | CASSLGGNTEAFF | TGTGCCAGCAGCTTGGGGGGGAACACTGAAGCTTTCTTT
TRBD1 | TRBJ2-1 | TRBV2 | once | CARGTGAYNEQFF | TGTGCCAGGGGAACAGGGGCCTACAATGAGCAGTTCTTC
- | TRBJ2-1 | TRBV27 | - | CASLDRNSYNEQFF | TGTGCCAGCCTGGACCGAAACTCCTACAATGAGCAGTTCTTC
TRBD2 | TRBJ2-7 | TRBV2 | - | CASSVLAGGPYEQYF | TGTGCCAGCAGTGTCCTAGCGGGAGGTCCCTACGAGCAGTACTTC
TRBD2 | TRBJ2-3 | TRBV10-3 | - | CAISEPLAGGNTDTQYF | TGTGCCATCAGTGAGCCCCTAGCGGGAGGAAACACAGATACGCAGTATTTT
TRBD1 | TRBJ1-2 | TRBV5-1 | - | CASSSWDRAVDGYTF | TGCGCCAGCAGCTCCTGGGACAGGGCGGTGGATGGCTACACCTTC
TRBD2 | TRBJ2-3 | TRBV28 | - | CASSFPKAGGPTDTQYF | TGTGCCAGCAGTTTCCCCAAAGCGGGAGGGCCCACAGATACGCAGTATTTT
- | TRBJ1-3 | TRBV5-6 | - | CASSPKAGNTIYF | TGTGCCAGCAGCCCGAAAGCGGGAAACACCATATATTTT
- | TRBJ1-1 | TRBV19 | - | CASMDRSNTEAFF | TGTGCCAGCATGGACAGATCGAACACTGAAGCTTTCTTT
- | TRBJ2-7 | TRBV7-2 | once | CASSTPRNEQYF | TGTGCCAGCAGCACCCCACGAAACGAGCAGTACTTC
- | TRBJ2-3 | TRBV5-1 | - | CASSWDFTDTQYF | TGCGCCAGCAGCTGGGACTTCACAGATACGCAGTATTTT
TRBD2 | TRBJ2-1 | TRBV7-6 | - | CASSTGLAGAAYNEQFF | TGTGCCAGCAGCACGGGACTAGCGGGAGCGGCATACAATGAGCAGTTCTTC
TRBD1 | TRBJ2-7 | TRBV4-1 | - | CASKGRDRDPYEQYF | TGCGCCAGCAAGGGTCGGGACAGGGATCCCTACGAGCAGTACTTC
TRBD1 | TRBJ1-2 | TRBV6-5 | - | CASSYTTGDRNYGYTF | TGTGCCAGCAGTTATACTACGGGGGACAGGAACTATGGCTACACCTTC
- | TRBJ2-7 | TRBV10-2 | - | CAISTSLGYEQYF | TGCGCCATCTCGACTAGTTTAGGGTACGAGCAGTACTTC
TRBD1 | TRBJ2-7 | TRBV14 | - | CASSQETGTGSFYEQYF | TGTGCCAGCAGCCAAGAAACGGGGACAGGCTCTTTCTACGAGCAGTACTTC
TRBD1 | TRBJ2-3 | TRBV6-1 | - | CASSESDRSTDTQYF | TGTGCCAGCAGTGAATCGGACAGGAGCACAGATACGCAGTATTTT
- | TRBJ1-4 | TRBV19 | - | CASSMSWGEGEKLFF | TGTGCCAGTAGTATGAGTTGGGGTGAAGGTGAAAAACTGTTTTTT
- | TRBJ2-7 | TRBV10-3 | - | CAISARGPPGEQYF | TGTGCCATCAGTGCGAGAGGGCCTCCGGGCGAGCAGTACTTC
- | TRBJ1-1 | TRBV4-1 | - | CASSQPGGTEAFF | TGCGCCAGCAGCCAGCCGGGTGGCACTGAAGCTTTCTTT
- | TRBJ1-2 | TRBV5-1 | - | CASSLGEEFNYGYTF | TGCGCCAGCAGCTTGGGGGAGGAGTTTAACTATGGCTACACCTTC
TRBD1 | TRBJ1-4 | TRBV5-6 | - | CASSLDGTGFSFTSEKLFF | TGTGCCAGCAGCTTGGACGGGACAGGGTTCTCGTTCACAAGTGAAAAACTGTTTTTT
- | TRBJ2-2 | TRBV27 | - | CASSLFGGAGSELFF | TGTGCCAGCAGTTTATTTGGCGGGGCGGGGTCGGAGCTGTTTTTT
TRBD1 | TRBJ1-4 | TRBV7-8 | - | CASSLVGTGTEKLFF | TGTGCCAGCAGCTTAGTAGGGACAGGGACTGAAAAACTGTTTTTT
- | TRBJ2-7 | TRBV7-6 | - | CASSLFRALAYEQYF | TGTGCCAGCAGCTTATTCCGGGCGTTAGCCTACGAGCAGTACTTC
- | TRBJ1-4 | TRBV27 | once | CASSFGRQAEKLFF | TGTGCCAGCAGTTTCGGCAGGCAGGCTGAAAAACTGTTTTTT
- | TRBJ1-1 | TRBV28 | - | CASSLMGGTEAFF | TGTGCCAGCAGTTTAATGGGGGGCACTGAAGCTTTCTTT
TRBD2 | TRBJ2-1 | TRBV27 | - | CASSSTGGGPAYEQFF | TGTGCCAGCAGTTCTACGGGCGGGGGGCCGGCTTATGAGCAGTTCTTC
- | TRBJ2-1 | TRBV30 | - | CAWSVGLRNEQFF | TGTGCCTGGAGTGTAGGGTTGAGGAATGAGCAGTTCTTC
- | TRBJ2-1 | TRBV5-1 | - | CASSRVQQVPPYDEQFF | TGCGCCAGCAGCCGAGTCCAACAGGTTCCGCCTTATGATGAGCAGTTCTTC
TRBD2 | TRBJ2-1 | TRBV9 | - | CASSNPGLAGKSSYNEQFF | TGTGCCAGCAGTAATCCGGGACTAGCGGGTAAAAGCTCCTACAATGAGCAGTTCTTC
- | TRBJ1-2 | TRBV27 | - | CASSLRAANYGYTF | TGTGCCAGCAGTTTAAGGGCAGCTAACTATGGCTACACCTTC
- | TRBJ2-7 | TRBV7-9 | few | CASSLGEYEQYF | TGTGCCAGCAGCTTAGGGGAATACGAGCAGTACTTC
TRBD1 | TRBJ1-2 | TRBV7-2 | - | CASSLDTHRGPYGYTF | TGTGCCAGCAGCTTAGACACCCACAGGGGGCCCTATGGCTACACCTTC
TRBD2 | TRBJ2-7 | TRBV9 | - | CASSAGTSGGYEQYF | TGTGCCAGCAGCGCCGGGACTAGCGGGGGGTACGAGCAGTACTTC
- | TRBJ1-2 | TRBV11-2 | once | CASSLEAVGARYTF | TGTGCCAGCAGCTTAGAAGCGGTAGGGGCGCGGTACACCTTC
- | TRBJ1-2 | TRBV6-1 | once | CASSEAQGRYGYTF | TGTGCCAGCAGTGAAGCGCAGGGTCGCTATGGCTACACCTTC
- | TRBJ2-4 | TRBV4-1 | - | CASSQDGLNQYF | TGCGCCAGCAGCCAAGATGGGCTAAACCAGTACTTC
TRBD2 | TRBJ2-7 | TRBV13 | - | CASSLWGTTYEQYF | TGTGCCAGCAGCTTATGGGGGACTACCTACGAGCAGTACTTC
- | TRBJ1-1 | TRBV6-1 | - | CASRVNDINTEAFF | TGTGCCAGCAGAGTCAATGACATCAACACTGAAGCTTTCTTT